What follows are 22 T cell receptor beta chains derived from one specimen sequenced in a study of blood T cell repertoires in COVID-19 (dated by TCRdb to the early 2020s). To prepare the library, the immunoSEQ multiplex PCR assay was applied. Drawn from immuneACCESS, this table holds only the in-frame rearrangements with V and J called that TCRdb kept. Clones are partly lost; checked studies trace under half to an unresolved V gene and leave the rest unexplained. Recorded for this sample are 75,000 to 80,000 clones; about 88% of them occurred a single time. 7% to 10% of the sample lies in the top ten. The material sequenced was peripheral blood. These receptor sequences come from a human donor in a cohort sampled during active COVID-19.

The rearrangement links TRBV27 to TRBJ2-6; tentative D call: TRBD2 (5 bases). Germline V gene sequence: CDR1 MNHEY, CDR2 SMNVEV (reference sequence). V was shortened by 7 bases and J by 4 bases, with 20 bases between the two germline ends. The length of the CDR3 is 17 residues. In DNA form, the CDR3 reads TGTGCCAGCAAGCTTTGGGGAGCTCAGGCAGGGGCCAACGTCCTGACTTTC. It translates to CASKLWGAQAGANVLTF.

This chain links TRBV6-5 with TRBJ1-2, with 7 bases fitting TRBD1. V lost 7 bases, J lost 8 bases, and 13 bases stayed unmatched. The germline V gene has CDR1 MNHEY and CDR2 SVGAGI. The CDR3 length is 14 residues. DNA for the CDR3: TGTGCCAGCAAAGGGGTAGGGGGCATGGGAGGCTACACCTTC. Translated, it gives CASKGVGGMGGYTF.

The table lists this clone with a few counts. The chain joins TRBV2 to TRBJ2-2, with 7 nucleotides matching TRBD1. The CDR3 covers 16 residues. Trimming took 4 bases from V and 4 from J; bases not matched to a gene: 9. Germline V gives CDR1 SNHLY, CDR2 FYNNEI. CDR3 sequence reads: CASSARGGAGTGELFF. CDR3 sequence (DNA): TGTGCCAGCAGTGCTAGAGGGGGCGCGGGCACCGGGGAGCTGTTTTTT. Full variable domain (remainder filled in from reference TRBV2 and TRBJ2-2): EPEVTQTPSHQVTQMGQEVILRCVPISNHLYFYWYRQILGQKVEFLVSFYNNEISEKSEIFDDQFSVERPDGSNFTLKIRSTKLEDSAMYFCASSARGGAGTGELFFGEGSRLTVL.

DNA of the CDR3: TGTGCCAGCAGCGACCGGGACAGGACCCAAGAGACCCAGTACTTC. It translates to CASSDRDRTQETQYF. V gene TRBV9 combines with J gene TRBJ2-5, with 8 bases lining up with TRBD1. After removal of 3 bases from V and 1 base from J, the junction contained 5 bases not matched to a gene. The CDR3 sequence is 15 residues long. The germline gives CDR1 SGDLS, CDR2 YYNGEE. Together with reference TRBV9 and TRBJ2-5, the CDR3 gives the full variable domain: DSGVTQTPKHLITATGQRVTLRCSPRSGDLSVYWYQQSLDQGLQFLIQYYNGEERAKGNILERFSAQQFPDLHSELNLSSLELGDSALYFCASSDRDRTQETQYFGPGTRLLVL.

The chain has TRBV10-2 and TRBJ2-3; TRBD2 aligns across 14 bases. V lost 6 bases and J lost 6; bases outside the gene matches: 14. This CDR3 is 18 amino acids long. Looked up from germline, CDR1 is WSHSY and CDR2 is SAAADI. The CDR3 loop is CASRDYRTSGRFGDTQYF. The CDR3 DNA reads TGCGCCAGCAGGGACTATAGGACTAGCGGGAGGTTCGGTGATACGCAGTATTTT.

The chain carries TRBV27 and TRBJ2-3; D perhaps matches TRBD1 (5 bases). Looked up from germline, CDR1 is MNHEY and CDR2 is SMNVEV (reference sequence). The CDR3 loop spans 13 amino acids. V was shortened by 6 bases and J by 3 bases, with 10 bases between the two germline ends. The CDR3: CASRPPGTDTQYF. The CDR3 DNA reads TGTGCCAGCAGACCGCCAGGGACAGATACGCAGTATTTT.

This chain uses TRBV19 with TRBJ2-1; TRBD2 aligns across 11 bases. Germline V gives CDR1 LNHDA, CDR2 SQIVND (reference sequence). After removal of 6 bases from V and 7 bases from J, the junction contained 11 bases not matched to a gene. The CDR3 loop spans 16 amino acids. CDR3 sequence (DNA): TGTGCCAGTAGCCATACTTTAGCGGGAGGGTCAAATGAGCAGTTCTTC. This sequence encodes CASSHTLAGGSNEQFF.

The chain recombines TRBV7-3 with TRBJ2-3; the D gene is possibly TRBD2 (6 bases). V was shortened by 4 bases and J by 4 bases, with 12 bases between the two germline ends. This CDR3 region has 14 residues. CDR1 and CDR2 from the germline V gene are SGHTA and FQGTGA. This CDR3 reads CASSSGLQPDTQYF. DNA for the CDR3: TGTGCCAGCAGCTCGGGACTTCAACCAGATACGCAGTATTTT.

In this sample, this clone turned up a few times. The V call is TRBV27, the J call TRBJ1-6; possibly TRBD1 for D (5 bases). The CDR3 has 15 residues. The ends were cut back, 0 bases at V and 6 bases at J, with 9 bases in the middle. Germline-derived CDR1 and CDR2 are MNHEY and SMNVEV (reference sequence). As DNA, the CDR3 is TGTGCCAGCAGTTTATCCCCCCAGGGTAATTCACCCCTCCACTTT. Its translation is CASSLSPQGNSPLHF.

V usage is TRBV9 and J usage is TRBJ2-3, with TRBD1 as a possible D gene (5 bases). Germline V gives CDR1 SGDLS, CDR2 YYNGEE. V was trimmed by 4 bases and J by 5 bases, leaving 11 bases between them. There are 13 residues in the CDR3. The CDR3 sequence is CASSLQGLDTQYF. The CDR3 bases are TGTGCCAGCAGCTTGCAGGGTTTAGATACGCAGTATTTT. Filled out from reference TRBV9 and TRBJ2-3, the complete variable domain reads DSGVTQTPKHLITATGQRVTLRCSPRSGDLSVYWYQQSLDQGLQFLIQYYNGEERAKGNILERFSAQQFPDLHSELNLSSLELGDSALYFCASSLQGLDTQYFGPGTRLTVL.

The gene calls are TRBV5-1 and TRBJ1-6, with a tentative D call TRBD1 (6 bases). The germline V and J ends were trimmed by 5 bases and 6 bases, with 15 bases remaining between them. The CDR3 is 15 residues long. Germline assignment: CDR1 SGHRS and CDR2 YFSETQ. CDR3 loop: CASSPTGGGNSPLHF. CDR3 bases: TGCGCCAGCAGTCCTACGGGGGGCGGTAATTCACCCCTCCACTTT.

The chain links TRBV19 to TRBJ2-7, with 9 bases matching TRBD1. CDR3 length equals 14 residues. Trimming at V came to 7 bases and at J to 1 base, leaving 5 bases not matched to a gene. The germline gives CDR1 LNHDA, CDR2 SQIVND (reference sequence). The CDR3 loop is CASNTGGLSYEQYF. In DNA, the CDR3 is TGTGCCAGTAATACAGGGGGCTTATCCTACGAGCAGTACTTC.

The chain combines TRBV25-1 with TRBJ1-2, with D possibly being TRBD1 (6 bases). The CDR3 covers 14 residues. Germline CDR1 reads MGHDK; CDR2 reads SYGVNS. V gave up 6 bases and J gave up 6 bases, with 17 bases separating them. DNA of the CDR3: TGTGCCAGCAGACAGACTGGGCAGGGGAATGGCTACACCTTC. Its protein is CASRQTGQGNGYTF.

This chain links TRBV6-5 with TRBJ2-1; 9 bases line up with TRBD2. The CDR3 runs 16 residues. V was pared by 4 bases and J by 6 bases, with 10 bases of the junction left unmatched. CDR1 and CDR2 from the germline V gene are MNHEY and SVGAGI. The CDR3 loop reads CASSSLPGLASNEQFF. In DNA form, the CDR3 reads TGTGCCAGCAGTTCTCTCCCGGGACTAGCATCCAATGAGCAGTTCTTC.

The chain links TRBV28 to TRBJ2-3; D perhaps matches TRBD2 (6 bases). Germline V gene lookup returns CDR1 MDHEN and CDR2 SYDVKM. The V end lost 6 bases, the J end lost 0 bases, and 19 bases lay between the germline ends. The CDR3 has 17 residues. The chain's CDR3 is CASSLIAETSSTDTQYF. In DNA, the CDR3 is TGTGCCAGCAGCCTAATAGCGGAAACATCTAGCACAGATACGCAGTATTTT.

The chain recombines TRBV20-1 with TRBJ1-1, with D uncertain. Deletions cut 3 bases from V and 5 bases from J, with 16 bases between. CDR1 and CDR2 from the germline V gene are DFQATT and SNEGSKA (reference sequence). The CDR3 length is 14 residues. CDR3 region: CSASLTLGGTEAFF. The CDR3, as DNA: TGCAGTGCTAGTCTTACCTTGGGAGGGACTGAAGCTTTCTTT.

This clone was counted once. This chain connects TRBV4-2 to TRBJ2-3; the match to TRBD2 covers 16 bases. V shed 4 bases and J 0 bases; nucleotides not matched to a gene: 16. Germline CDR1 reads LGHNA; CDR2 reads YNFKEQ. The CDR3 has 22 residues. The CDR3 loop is CASSPRGGLAGGIITSTDTQYF. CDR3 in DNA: TGTGCCAGCAGCCCGCGAGGGGGACTAGCGGGGGGGATCATTACTAGCACAGATACGCAGTATTTT.

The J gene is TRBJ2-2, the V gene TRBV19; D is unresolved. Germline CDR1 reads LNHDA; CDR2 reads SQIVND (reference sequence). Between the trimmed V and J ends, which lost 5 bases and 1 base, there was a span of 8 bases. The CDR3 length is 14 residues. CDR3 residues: CASSVNRNTGELFF. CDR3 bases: TGTGCCAGTAGTGTGAACAGGAACACCGGGGAGCTGTTTTTT.

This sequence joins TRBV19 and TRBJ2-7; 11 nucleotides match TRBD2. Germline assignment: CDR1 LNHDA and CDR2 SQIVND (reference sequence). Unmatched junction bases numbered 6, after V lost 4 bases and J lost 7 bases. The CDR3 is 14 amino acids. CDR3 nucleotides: TGTGCCAGTAGTAAACTAGCGGGAGCGAGTGAGCAGTACTTC. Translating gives CASSKLAGASEQYF.

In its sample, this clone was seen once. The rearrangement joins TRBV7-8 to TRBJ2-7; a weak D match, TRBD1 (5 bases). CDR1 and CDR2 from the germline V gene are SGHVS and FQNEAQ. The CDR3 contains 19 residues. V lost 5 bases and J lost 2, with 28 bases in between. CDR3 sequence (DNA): TGTGCCAGCAGCACGGTTAGACAGCTTAGAACTATATTGACCTACGAGCAGTACTTC. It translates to CASSTVRQLRTILTYEQYF.

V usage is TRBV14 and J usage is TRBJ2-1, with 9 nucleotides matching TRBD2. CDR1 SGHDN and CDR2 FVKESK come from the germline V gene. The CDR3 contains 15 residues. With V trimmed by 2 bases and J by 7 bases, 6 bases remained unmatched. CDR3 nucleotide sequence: TGTGCCAGCAGCCAAATGGCGGGGGGGGCGAATGAGCAGTTCTTC. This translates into CASSQMAGGANEQFF.

Here the CDR3 DNA reads TGTGCCACCCGGTCGAGGGGGCGAGATGAAAAACTGTTTTTT. Translating gives CATRSRGRDEKLFF. The chain uses TRBV15 and TRBJ1-4; 7 bases align to TRBD1. J gave up 6 bases and V 8 bases, and 9 bases lay outside the gene matches. The CDR3 consists of 14 residues. Germline-derived CDR1 and CDR2 are LNHNV and YYDKDF (reference sequence).